This T cell receptor (beta chain) was found in a study of T cells after yellow fever vaccination. Study-level findings and limits: Sorted repertoires could include abundant contaminating clonotypes from bulk cells. Peak timing came faster in the weaker secondary response, day 5 versus 15. Of the clonotypes, a small share occurred in both CD4 and CD8 compartments.

5'RACE template switching produced TCR cDNA carrying a universal primer site and UMIs. TCRdb re-analysed the 5' RACE reads in MiXCR, keeping a single row per CDR3 protein. Seen here are 500,000 to 550,000 distinct CDR3 sequences, 21% observed once, and the top ten hold roughly a sixth. Germline assignment: CDR1 LNHDA and CDR2 SQIVND (reference sequence). Trimming removed 0 bases at V and 9 bases at J, with 17 bases between. The CDR3 contains 15 residues. On this clonotype: Antigen unknown.

The genes are TRBV19 and TRBJ1-1; TRBD1 might be the D (6 bases). The receptor was derived from a man aged 18 to 29 who received the YFV17D yellow fever vaccine. The sequences come from PBMCs, collected approximately 22 days after the first yellow fever vaccination. The CDR3 region has the DNA TGTGCCAGTAGTATAGATACGACAGGTCCGGCTAAAGCTTTCTTT. Its protein is CASSIDTTGPAKAFF.